Listed below are T cell receptor beta chains from one sample, sequenced in a study of neurological immune-mediated disorders. TCRdb redid the calling of the 5' RACE reads with MiXCR, one entry per CDR3 protein. The sample holds 55,000 to 70,000 distinct CDR3 sequences, about 10% seen once. Sequencing was performed on PBMCs. These receptors all come from a male donor with HTLV-1-associated myelopathy (HAM/TSP). Each CDR3 is given with its conserved first and last residue. Each record gives: V gene, clone size, J gene, D gene, CDR3 DNA, CDR3 protein. The D gene is left open where the match is weak. Part of the rows lack a size; the others show once, few, many or a class for expanded clones.

>TRBV5-1|many|TRBJ2-7|TRBD2
TGCGCCAGCAGCCCCGCGGGGGGCTACGAGCAGTACTTC
CASSPAGGYEQYF
>TRBV20-1|many|TRBJ2-3|-
TGCAGTGCTTTAGTTGAGACGGGCACAGATACGCAGTATTTT
CSALVETGTDTQYF
>TRBV10-2|-|TRBJ1-2|-
TGCGCCAGCAGTGAGTCGTTCCGAGGAGGAGGCTACACCTTC
CASSESFRGGGYTF
>TRBV20-1|few|TRBJ1-2|TRBD1
TGCAGTGCTATTCGGACAGGGGATTCCCTATCCGGCTACACCTTC
CSAIRTGDSLSGYTF
>TRBV12-3/TRBV12-4|many|TRBJ2-7|-
TGTGCCAGCAGTCCCAACTGGGGGCGCTACGAGCAGTACTTC
CASSPNWGRYEQYF
>TRBV30|many|TRBJ2-5|-
TGTGCCTGGAGTGAAGGGGGGTTCCAAGAGACCCAGTACTTC
CAWSEGGFQETQYF
>TRBV20-1|many|TRBJ2-6|-
TGCAGTGCTAGAGATCCGTTAGGTGTCAGGCCTCGACCCACGGGGGCCAACGTCCTGACTTTC
CSARDPLGVRPRPTGANVLTF
>TRBV12-3/TRBV12-4|-|TRBJ1-4|-
TGTGCCAGCAGTTTGGGGGACTGGGCTAATGAAAAACTGTTTTTT
CASSLGDWANEKLFF
>TRBV4-2|many|TRBJ2-3|TRBD1
TGTGCCAGCAGCCAAGAAGGGACAGGGGCGATCACAGATACGCAGTATTTT
CASSQEGTGAITDTQYF
>TRBV6-2/TRBV6-3|many|TRBJ1-1|-
TGTGCCAGCATACCATCCCTGGGGCAGCGAAGCACTGAAGCTTTCTTT
CASIPSLGQRSTEAFF
>TRBV14|many|TRBJ2-2|-
TGTGCCAGCAGCCTGGTATCGAACACCGGGGAGCTGTTTTTT
CASSLVSNTGELFF
>TRBV5-5|many|TRBJ2-5|TRBD2
TGTGCCAGCAGCTTCTCGCGGACTAGCCTGGAGACCCAGTACTTC
CASSFSRTSLETQYF
>TRBV20-1|once|TRBJ2-7|-
TGCAGTGCCCGAGACCTACACCCACCCTACGAGCAGTACTTC
CSARDLHPPYEQYF
>TRBV5-1|many|TRBJ2-1|TRBD1
TGCGCCAGCAGCTATGACAGGGAAGGGCAGTTCTTC
CASSYDREGQFF
>TRBV7-9|many|TRBJ1-1|-
TGTGCCAGCAGCTCCCTCTTGAACACTGAAGCTTTCTTT
CASSSLLNTEAFF
>TRBV20-1|few|TRBJ1-5|TRBD1
TGCAGTGCCAGCGACCGGGACAGGGGGCAAGGGCCCCAGCATTTT
CSASDRDRGQGPQHF
>TRBV5-1|many|TRBJ2-5|TRBD2
TGCGCCAGTAGCGGGCAAGAGACCCAGTACTTC
CASSGQETQYF
>TRBV20-1|-|TRBJ2-1|TRBD1
TGCAGTGCGACAGGGTCCACCTACAATGAGCAGTTCTTC
CSATGSTYNEQFF
>TRBV29-1|many|TRBJ2-3|-
TGCAGCGTCGCCACCGCAGGAAGGCCAGATACGCAGTATTTT
CSVATAGRPDTQYF
>TRBV7-3|many|TRBJ2-6|-
TGTGCCAGCAGCCCCCGACAGCGGACGGCCTCTGGGGCCAACGTCCTGACTTTC
CASSPRQRTASGANVLTF
>TRBV19|many|TRBJ2-1|TRBD2
TGTGCCAGTAGCAAGACCGAGGCGACTAGCGGGGGGCCGGGAAATGAGCAGTTCTTC
CASSKTEATSGGPGNEQFF
>TRBV20-1|many|TRBJ1-5|-
TGCAGTGCTCGGGGCGGGGTTCATCAGCCCCAGCATTTT
CSARGGVHQPQHF
>TRBV5-1|many|TRBJ2-1|-
TGCGCCAGCAGCCCTGGGGTTAGCTCCTACAATGAGCAGTTCTTC
CASSPGVSSYNEQFF
>TRBV12-3/TRBV12-4|many|TRBJ1-2|TRBD1
TGTGTCAGCAGCCTATGGACAGGGAACTATGGCTACACCTTC
CVSSLWTGNYGYTF
>TRBV7-9|many|TRBJ1-1|TRBD1
TGTGCCAGCAGCTTGCTGGGACAGATGAACACTGAAGCTTTCTTT
CASSLLGQMNTEAFF
>TRBV27|many|TRBJ2-1|-
TGTGCCAGCAGTTTATTACAGGGATGGACTGAGCAGTTCTTC
CASSLLQGWTEQFF
>TRBV5-6|-|TRBJ2-1|TRBD2
TGTGCCAGCAGCCCTACTAGCGATGAGCAGTTCTTC
CASSPTSDEQFF
>TRBV6-2/TRBV6-3|-|TRBJ1-1|-
TGTGCCAACAGTCCGGGCAGCTACAACACTGAATCTTTCTTT
CANSPGSYNTESFF
>TRBV20-1|many|TRBJ2-5|TRBD1
TGCAGTTCTGACAGGGGGAGGGAGACCCAGTACTTC
CSSDRGRETQYF
>TRBV10-3|many|TRBJ2-3|-
TGTGCCATCAGTCAGGGTAGCGATACGCAGTATTTT
CAISQGSDTQYF
>TRBV5-1|-|TRBJ1-6|-
TGCGCCAGCAGAAACACTGGACAGCTTAATACACCCCTCCACTTT
CASRNTGQLNTPLHF
>TRBV6-5|many|TRBJ1-2|-
TGTGCCAGCAGTTACGTAGGGCTTAGGGGGTCTCATGGCTACACCTTC
CASSYVGLRGSHGYTF
>TRBV7-8|many|TRBJ1-5|TRBD1
TGTGCCAGCAGCCCCCGGGACAGGGACTATAGCAATCAGCCCCAGCATTTT
CASSPRDRDYSNQPQHF
>TRBV5-6|many|TRBJ2-3|-
TGTGCCAGCGTCTCGGAGGCTTTACCCACAGATACGCAGTATTTT
CASVSEALPTDTQYF